The following is a TCR beta chain sequence with its context. The data were produced by immunoSEQ multiplex PCR, yet TCRdb's version contains in-frame clones alone and is incomplete. The table includes about 120,000 clones, 88% detected once. The sample is drawn from a study of control samples from healthy donors and cancer patients. The ends were cut back, 6 bases at V and 1 base at J, with 10 bases in the middle. The germline CDR1 and CDR2 sequences are SGDLS and YYNGEE. This CDR3 is built from 14 residues. V usage is TRBV9 and J usage is TRBJ2-2; D not resolved. This TCR derives from a woman in her 70s in good health. The material sequenced was blood. The CDR3 region is CASTAPQNTGELFF. The DNA of the CDR3 is TGTGCCAGCACCGCACCCCAGAACACCGGGGAGCTGTTTTTT.